The 18 T cell receptor beta chains listed next were all sequenced from one sample in a study of post-analysis software for immune sequencing data. General observations from the study: Elevated frequency relative to controls characterized four or five TRBV segments in patients, TRBV5-6, TRBV5-1 and TRBV20-1 among them.

Every TCR beta cDNA library bore unique molecular identifiers. TCRdb re-called the PCR reads through MiXCR, storing one row per CDR3 protein. This table has roughly 700,000 distinct CDR3 sequences, less than 35% appearing once. These receptors have no known antigen. Sequenced input: blood. These receptor sequences come from a girl under 18 with multiple sclerosis.

This clonotype was found once. The chain carries TRBV5-1 and TRBJ1-2; TRBD1 might be the D (5 bases). The CDR3 contains 13 residues. Germline V CDR1 and CDR2: SGHRS, YFSETQ. V lost 5 bases, J lost 7 bases, and 15 bases lay in between. For the CDR3, the DNA is TGCGCCAGCAGTTACTTAGGGGAGAGTGGCTACACCTTC. Its protein is CASSYLGESGYTF.

The chain couples TRBV25-1 to TRBJ1-6; D unresolved. Germline lookup yields CDR1 MGHDK and CDR2 SYGVNS. The CDR3 is made up of 12 amino acids. V shed 11 bases and J shed 7 bases, with 12 bases lying between them. CDR3 in amino acids: CASRSGNSPLHF. CDR3 nucleotides: TGTGCCTCCCGATCCGGGAATTCACCCCTCCACTTT.

The rearrangement uses TRBV18 and TRBJ2-2; no reliable D call. Germline V gene data show CDR1 as KGHSH and CDR2 as LQKENI. The CDR3 extends over 12 amino acids. V was clipped by 2 bases and J by 7 bases, with 5 bases between them. The DNA of the CDR3 is TGTGCCAGCTCACCATCGCACGGGGAGCTGTTTTTT. Translating it yields CASSPSHGELFF.

CDR3 in amino acids: CASSAVDRGNEQFF. The DNA for the CDR3 is TGTGCCAGCAGCGCAGTGGACAGAGGTAATGAGCAGTTCTTC. V is TRBV6-4 and J is TRBJ2-1, with D tentatively TRBD1 (6 bases). The CDR3 is 14 amino acids. Germline V gene sequence: CDR1 MRHNA, CDR2 SNTAGT. The germline V and J ends were trimmed by 6 bases and 7 bases, with 16 bases remaining between them.

This clonotype has a handful of counts. This chain connects TRBV12-3 or TRBV12-4 to TRBJ1-2; 8 bases map to TRBD1. CDR3 length: 16 amino acids. Trimming removed 2 bases from V and 7 bases from J; junction bases left unmatched: 12. The CDR3 DNA is TGTGCCAGCAGTTTATGGGGGCAACAGGGGGAGGCTGGCTACACCTTC. Translated, it gives CASSLWGQQGEAGYTF.

The V call is TRBV7-2, the J call TRBJ2-1; maybe TRBD2 (5 bases). The CDR3 totals 16 residues. V lost 2 bases and J 1 base, leaving 12 bases between the germline ends. Germline loops: CDR1 SGHTA, CDR2 FQGNSA. The CDR3 region is CASSLSAGRSYNEQFF. The CDR3 DNA reads as TGTGCCAGCAGCTTAAGTGCGGGCCGTTCCTACAATGAGCAGTTCTTC. The variable domain in full, with the rest retrieved from reference TRBV7-2 and TRBJ2-1, is GAGVSQSPSNKVTEKGKDVELRCDPISGHTALYWYRQSLGQGLEFLIYFQGNSAPDKSGLPSDRFSAERTGGSVSTLTIQRTQQEDSAVYLCASSLSAGRSYNEQFFGPGTRLTVL.

The J gene is TRBJ1-2, the V gene TRBV5-1; D not resolved. Germline V gives CDR1 SGHRS, CDR2 YFSETQ. Deletions cut 4 bases from V and 3 bases from J, with 13 bases between. This CDR3 region has 14 residues. CDR3 sequence (DNA): TGCGCCAGCAGCCCGGGAGGGTATGACTATGGCTACACCTTC. This gives the protein CASSPGGYDYGYTF.

J is TRBJ1-2 and V is TRBV7-9; 7 bases match TRBD1. J was trimmed by 4 bases and V by 2 bases; bases with no gene match: 7. This CDR3 region has 15 residues. Per the germline V gene, CDR1 is SEHNR and CDR2 is FQNEAQ (reference sequence). CDR3 in amino acids: CASSLPLQGSYGYTF. The CDR3 coding sequence is TGTGCCAGCAGCTTACCCTTACAGGGGTCCTATGGCTACACCTTC.

This sequence joins TRBV29-1 and TRBJ1-1; 8 nucleotides match TRBD1. Germline CDR1 reads SQVTM; CDR2 reads ANQGSEA. The CDR3 has 13 amino acids. V gave up 7 bases and J gave up 1 base; unmatched junction bases: 5. The CDR3 region is CSAGQGGNTEAFF. CDR3 in DNA: TGCAGCGCCGGACAGGGCGGGAACACTGAAGCTTTCTTT.

This clonotype was counted between two and nine times. The V gene is TRBV11-2, the J gene TRBJ2-1; 9 positions match TRBD2. The V segment lost 5 bases and the J segment 5 bases; nucleotides outside the gene matches: 7. CDR1 and CDR2 from the germline V gene are SGHAT and FQNNGV. The CDR3 has 15 residues. The DNA for the CDR3 is TGTGCCAGCAGCCCCCTAGCGGGAAGGGACAATGAGCAGTTCTTC. It codes for CASSPLAGRDNEQFF.

This clonotype was counted many times. The V call is TRBV5-1, the J call TRBJ2-3; D remains unclear. The CDR3 consists of 14 residues. V lost 0 bases to trimming and J lost 2 bases, with 7 bases between them. Looked up from germline, CDR1 is SGHRS and CDR2 is YFSETQ. In nucleotides, the CDR3 is TGCGCCAGCAGCTTGGACCGATACACAGATACGCAGTATTTT. Amino acids: CASSLDRYTDTQYF.

This clonotype was picked up one time. The chain links TRBV5-4 to TRBJ2-5; 14 bases match TRBD2. CDR3 length equals 19 residues. Trimming at V came to 5 bases and at J to 3 bases, leaving 15 bases not matched to a gene. Per the germline V gene, CDR1 is SGHNT and CDR2 is YYREEE (reference sequence). DNA of the CDR3: TGTGCCAGCAGTCGAGGACTAGCGGGGGGCCAGCAGAGAAAAGAGACCCAGTACTTC. Protein product: CASSRGLAGGQQRKETQYF.

This chain uses TRBV20-1 with TRBJ2-3; a possible D gene is TRBD1 (5 bases). Germline values: CDR1 DFQATT, CDR2 SNEGSKA (reference sequence). Trimming took off 2 bases at V and 3 bases at J, with 12 bases between the two ends. This CDR3 is 14 amino acids long. The CDR3 loop is CSARSRKGTDTQYF. The CDR3 DNA reads TGCAGTGCTAGAAGCCGGAAGGGGACAGATACGCAGTATTTT.

This clonotype has more than one count but fewer than ten. This chain links TRBV10-3 with TRBJ2-5; TRBD2 agrees at 9 bases. CDR1 ENHRY and CDR2 SYGVKD come from the germline V gene. This CDR3 contains 13 residues. Unmatched junction bases numbered 2, after V lost 6 bases and J lost 3 bases. CDR3 region: CAIRSSGEETQYF. CDR3 bases: TGTGCCATCAGGTCTAGCGGGGAAGAGACCCAGTACTTC.

The chain couples TRBV29-1 to TRBJ1-4; D gene uncertain. The CDR3 has 10 amino acids. Per germline, CDR1 SQVTM and CDR2 ANQGSEA. The germline V and J ends were trimmed by 7 bases and 3 bases, with 3 bases remaining between them. CDR3 residues: CSAANEKLFF. In nucleotides, the CDR3 is TGCAGCGCCGCTAATGAAAAACTGTTTTTT.

The chain has TRBV6-2 or TRBV6-3 and TRBJ1-5, with 7 positions matching TRBD1. Trimming removed 5 bases from V and 1 base from J; junction bases left unmatched: 8. The CDR3 length is 16 residues. CDR1 is MNHEY and CDR2 is SVGEGT in the germline V gene. DNA of the CDR3: TGTGCCAGCAGTCCAGCGAGACAGGGAAGCAATCAGCCCCAGCATTTT. Amino acid sequence: CASSPARQGSNQPQHF.

The chain links TRBV5-1 to TRBJ2-5, with D perhaps TRBD2 (5 bases). The CDR3 runs 16 residues. The germline CDR1 and CDR2 sequences are SGHRS and YFSETQ. V lost 0 bases to trimming and J lost 2 bases, with 14 bases between them. As DNA, the CDR3 is TGCGCCAGCAGCTTGGCCGTTGGCAGGAGGCAAGAGACCCAGTACTTC. Translating it yields CASSLAVGRRQETQYF.

This chain joins TRBV12-3 or TRBV12-4 and TRBJ2-3; 10 nucleotides match TRBD2. The J segment lost 2 bases and the V segment lost 8 bases, leaving 7 bases of the junction unmatched. CDR3 length: 15 residues. The chain's CDR3 is CASSSGRALTDTQYF. The DNA for the CDR3 is TGTGCCAGCTCGAGCGGGAGGGCCCTCACAGATACGCAGTATTTT.